The 16 T cell receptor beta chains given below trace back to one sample, sequenced in a study of blood T cell repertoires in COVID-19. Only in-frame clones appear in the TCRdb table, and some are missing; sequencing was by immunoSEQ multiplex PCR. The profile shows some 390,000 clones, around 86% of them singletons. The specimen was peripheral blood. Receptors originate from a human donor in a cohort sampled during active COVID-19.

This clone has just a few counts. The rearrangement links TRBV10-3 to TRBJ1-3, with a tentative D call TRBD1 (6 bases). The germline CDR1 and CDR2 sequences are ENHRY and SYGVKD. The CDR3 covers 16 residues. Deletions cut 1 base from V and 4 bases from J, with 14 bases between. The CDR3 is CAISELGHPGGNTIYF. CDR3 bases: TGTGCCATCAGTGAGTTGGGACACCCAGGGGGAAACACCATATATTTT.

The gene calls are TRBV11-2 and TRBJ2-1, with a tentative D call TRBD1 (6 bases). CDR3 length: 14 residues. Germline V CDR1 and CDR2: SGHAT, FQNNGV. Trimming pared 3 bases from V and 5 bases from J, leaving 11 bases between. For the CDR3, the DNA is TGTGCCAGCAGCTTCGACAGGTTAAACAATGAGCAGTTCTTC. As protein: CASSFDRLNNEQFF.

The V call is TRBV5-1, the J call TRBJ2-7; 9 nucleotides line up with TRBD1. The ends lost 4 bases at V and 6 bases at J; junction bases unmatched: 8. CDR1 is SGHRS and CDR2 is YFSETQ in the germline V gene. This CDR3 has 14 amino acids. This CDR3 is CASSRGTGISEQYF. CDR3 bases: TGCGCCAGCAGCCGGGGGACAGGGATCTCCGAGCAGTACTTC.

V gene TRBV7-3 combines with J gene TRBJ2-3; TRBD2 might be the D (6 bases). The ends were cut back, 5 bases at V and 6 bases at J, with 15 bases in the middle. Germline values: CDR1 SGHTA, CDR2 FQGTGA. The CDR3 runs 14 residues. CDR3 in amino acids: CASSPTGLWDTQYF. CDR3 in DNA: TGTGCCAGCAGCCCGACGGGACTCTGGGATACGCAGTATTTT.

This clone was found once. The rearrangement joins TRBV6-6 to TRBJ1-1, with D perhaps matching TRBD1 (5 bases). The CDR3 totals 17 residues. Per germline, CDR1 MNHNY and CDR2 SVGAGI (reference sequence). With 5 bases removed from V and 1 base from J, the gap between germline ends came to 20 bases. This CDR3 is CASSQTLRQIENTEAFF. In nucleotides, the CDR3 is TGTGCCAGCAGTCAGACCCTTCGACAGATAGAGAACACTGAAGCTTTCTTT.

In its sample, this clone was seen once. The V call is TRBV10-1, the J call TRBJ2-1; 8 nucleotides match TRBD1. J lost 3 bases, V lost 6 bases, and 1 base had no gene match. Germline V gene lookup returns CDR1 WNHNN and CDR2 SYGVQD (reference sequence). The length of the CDR3 is 13 residues. The CDR3 region is CASRGTGYNEQFF. The DNA of the CDR3 is TGCGCCAGCAGAGGGACAGGCTACAATGAGCAGTTCTTC.

The V gene is TRBV18, the J gene TRBJ2-7; D possibly corresponds to TRBD2 (6 bases). This CDR3 region has 13 residues. Trimming cost V 2 bases and J 4 bases, with 9 bases left between them. Per the germline V gene, CDR1 is KGHSH and CDR2 is LQKENI. The CDR3 DNA is TGTGCCAGCTCACCAGGGGGGAAATACGAGCAGTACTTC. Translation: CASSPGGKYEQYF.

V and J are TRBV2 and TRBJ2-7, with D perhaps matching TRBD1 (6 bases). The CDR3 is 11 residues long. CDR1 SNHLY and CDR2 FYNNEI come from the germline V gene. Deletions cut 6 bases from V and 9 bases from J, with 12 bases between. CDR3 in amino acids: CASRGAYGQYF. Here the CDR3 DNA reads TGTGCCAGCAGGGGGGCTTATGGGCAGTACTTC.

The CDR3 is CASSEFPDRKGSEQYF. In DNA, the CDR3 is TGTGCCAGCAGTGAATTTCCCGACAGGAAAGGGAGTGAGCAGTACTTC. V and J are TRBV25-1 and TRBJ2-7; D perhaps matches TRBD1 (6 bases). V was cut by 1 base and J by 7 bases, with 20 bases left in between. Germline CDR1 reads MGHDK; CDR2 reads SYGVNS. The CDR3 spans 16 residues.

The chain employs TRBV5-1 and TRBJ2-1, with 9 bases that match TRBD1. This CDR3 contains 17 residues. Germline V lookup: CDR1 SGHRS, CDR2 YFSETQ. Unmatched junction bases numbered 13, after V lost 4 bases and J lost 5 bases. The CDR3 region has the DNA TGCGCCAGCAGCCTCGAAATGGGACAGGGAGCAAACAATGAGCAGTTCTTC. Translated: CASSLEMGQGANNEQFF. Full variable domain (remainder filled in from reference TRBV5-1 and TRBJ2-1): KAGVTQTPRYLIKTRGQQVTLSCSPISGHRSVSWYQQTPGQGLQFLFEYFSETQRNKGNFPGRFSGRQFSNSRSEMNVSTLELGDSALYLCASSLEMGQGANNEQFFGPGTRLTVL.

This clone turned up a few times. This chain connects TRBV10-3 to TRBJ1-2, with D perhaps matching TRBD1 (6 bases). In germline, CDR1 is ENHRY, CDR2 SYGVKD. The CDR3 runs 20 residues. V lost 3 bases and J lost 1, with 27 bases in between. CDR3 sequence (DNA): TGTGCCATCAGTGATTCAGGGGCCATTACTGCGAACTTAAATAACTATGGCTACACCTTC. Its translation: CAISDSGAITANLNNYGYTF.

The genes are TRBV29-1 and TRBJ2-3; 8 nucleotides align to TRBD2. Germline V lookup: CDR1 SQVTM, CDR2 ANQGSEA. V lost 3 bases and J lost 2; bases outside the gene matches: 7. The CDR3 is made up of 15 amino acids. Here the CDR3 reads CSVDEVAGNTDTQYF. In DNA form, the CDR3 reads TGCAGCGTTGACGAAGTAGCGGGAAACACAGATACGCAGTATTTT.

This clone turned up a few times. The chain couples TRBV27 to TRBJ2-2; 7 nucleotides match TRBD1. The CDR3 consists of 15 residues. J was trimmed by 6 bases and V by 5 bases; bases with no gene match: 9. CDR1 MNHEY and CDR2 SMNVEV come from the germline V gene (reference sequence). CDR3 coding DNA: TGTGCCAGCAGTATACCGACAGGGATCCCCGGGGAGCTGTTTTTT. Translated: CASSIPTGIPGELFF.

The rearrangement links TRBV6-5 to TRBJ2-2; D is undetermined. The CDR3 length is 11 residues. The V gene's germline CDR1 is MNHEY and CDR2 SVGAGI. V shed 7 bases and J shed 6 bases, with 6 bases lying between them. The CDR3 spells CASTLPGELFF. Written as DNA, the CDR3 is TGTGCCAGCACCCTCCCCGGGGAGCTGTTTTTT.

The V gene is TRBV5-1, the J gene TRBJ2-1, with 9 bases that match TRBD2. The CDR3 is 16 residues long. Germline values: CDR1 SGHRS, CDR2 YFSETQ. Germline trimming cut 0 bases from V and 10 bases from J; bases unmatched to any gene: 11. The CDR3 nucleotides are TGCGCCAGCAGCTTGGAGACTAGCGGATCCCATGGGGAGCAGTTCTTC. This sequence encodes CASSLETSGSHGEQFF.

This clone came up once. The rearrangement joins TRBV5-8 to TRBJ2-7; possibly TRBD2 for D (6 bases). There are 13 residues in the CDR3. Between the trimmed V and J ends, which lost 3 bases and 3 bases, there was a span of 10 bases. Germline CDR1 and CDR2: SGHTS and YDEGEE. CDR3 region: CASSWGGGYEQYF. The CDR3 nucleotides are TGTGCCAGCAGCTGGGGAGGAGGCTACGAGCAGTACTTC.